Listed here are 31 T cell receptor beta chains from one sample, sequenced in a study of molecular identifiers for immune sequencing clone quantification. TCRdb re-called the PCR reads through MiXCR, storing one row per CDR3 protein. The sample includes 400,000 to 600,000 distinct CDR3 sequences, about 25% seen only once; the top ten take approximately 0.8%. Source material: naive CD8+ T cells from blood, with Jurkat cell RNA spiked in. Subset reported: FACS-sorted CD8+CD4-CCR7+CD45RA+ naive T cells. These receptors all stem from a human donor in good health. Some libraries in this study had Jurkat cell RNA spiked in.

This clonotype was picked up many times. V is TRBV20-1 and J is TRBJ1-4; D is uncertain. The germline V and J ends were trimmed by 3 bases and 14 bases, with 10 bases remaining between them. CDR1 DFQATT and CDR2 SNEGSKA come from the germline V gene (reference sequence). The CDR3 contains 10 residues. CDR3: CSASRGLLFF. In DNA form, the CDR3 reads TGCAGTGCTAGTAGAGGTCTCCTGTTTTTT.

As concerns this clonotype: A much larger clone lies a single base off, so this may be a read error. This rearrangement joins TRBV30 to TRBJ2-5; D is undetermined. Germline CDR1 is GTSNPN and CDR2 is SVGIG (reference sequence). Trimming shortened V by 4 bases and J by 4 bases, and 4 bases separated the two germline ends. This CDR3 comprises 10 residues. The CDR3 spells CAWKVETQYF. CDR3 bases: TGTGCCTGGAAAGTAGAGACCCAGTACTTC.

The chain is built from TRBV6-1 and TRBJ2-6, with D possibly called TRBD1 or TRBD2 (5 bases each). Trimming left V 1 base short and J 4 bases short, with 14 bases between. The CDR3 runs 17 residues. Germline CDR1 reads MNHNS; CDR2 reads SASEGT. The CDR3 is CASSEVVWDPGANVLTF. CDR3 bases: TGTGCCAGCAGTGAAGTGGTTTGGGACCCCGGGGCCAACGTCCTGACTTTC.

The CDR3 here is CASSLEGREGSETQYF. The CDR3 bases are TGTGCCAGCAGCTTGGAGGGGCGGGAGGGGTCGGAGACCCAGTACTTC. The rearrangement uses TRBV5-6 and TRBJ2-5; 9 positions match TRBD2. The V segment lost 0 bases and the J segment 5 bases; nucleotides outside the gene matches: 8. Germline assignment: CDR1 SGHDT and CDR2 YYEEEE. There are 16 residues in the CDR3.

This clonotype was seen repeatedly, ten times or more. The V and J genes are TRBV29-1 and TRBJ2-7; tentative D call: TRBD2 (5 bases). Germline V CDR1 and CDR2: SQVTM, ANQGSEA. The V and J ends lost 7 bases and 6 bases respectively, with 13 bases between them. CDR3 size: 11 residues. Here the CDR3 reads CSAFIALEQYF. CDR3 DNA sequence: TGCAGCGCTTTTATAGCGCTCGAGCAGTACTTC.

A few counts support this clonotype. The rearrangement joins TRBV2 to TRBJ1-5; D is possibly TRBD1 (6 bases). CDR1 is SNHLY, CDR2 FYNNEI, per germline. V gave up 1 base and J gave up 7 bases, with 17 bases separating them. The CDR3 runs to 16 residues. As DNA, the CDR3 is TGTGCCAGCAGTGAAGTGCTGGCGGGGGGGCGGCAGCCCCAGCATTTT. Its translation is CASSEVLAGGRQPQHF.

The chain joins TRBV4-1 to TRBJ1-6, with D uncertain. Germline values: CDR1 MGHRA, CDR2 YSYEKL. V lost 0 bases to trimming and J lost 8 bases, with 14 bases between them. The length of the CDR3 is 16 residues. As DNA, the CDR3 is TGCGCCAGCAGCCAAGATCCCGCAGGCATACATTCACCCCTCCACTTT. Translation gives CASSQDPAGIHSPLHF.

Ten or more counts support this clonotype. The CDR3: CASSEAMASEQAFF. For the CDR3, the DNA is TGTGCCAGCAGTGAAGCAATGGCATCCGAACAAGCTTTCTTT. V is TRBV2 and J is TRBJ1-1; no reliable D call. V was clipped by 0 bases and J by 9 bases, with 14 bases between them. The germline V gene has CDR1 SNHLY and CDR2 FYNNEI. The CDR3 extends over 14 amino acids.

The CDR3 region is CASSPTSGTSSTDTQYF. The DNA for the CDR3 is TGTGCCAGCAGTCCTACTAGCGGCACATCTAGCACAGATACGCAGTATTTT. The V and J genes are TRBV3-1 and TRBJ2-3; 8 bases are shared with TRBD2. The CDR3 has 17 residues. The germline V gene has CDR1 LGHDT and CDR2 YNNKEL (reference sequence). V trimming: 6 bases; J trimming: 0 bases; junction bases outside the gene matches: 11.

The chain is built from TRBV9 and TRBJ2-2; TRBD2 might be the D (6 bases). From germline, CDR1 is SGDLS and CDR2 YYNGEE. V was shortened by 0 bases and J by 4 bases, with 10 bases between the two germline ends. CDR3 length: 15 residues. The DNA for the CDR3 is TGTGCCAGCAGCGTAGGCGGCGGGACCACCGGGGAGCTGTTTTTT. It translates to CASSVGGGTTGELFF. Full variable domain (remainder filled in from reference TRBV9 and TRBJ2-2): DSGVTQTPKHLITATGQRVTLRCSPRSGDLSVYWYQQSLDQGLQFLIQYYNGEERAKGNILERFSAQQFPDLHSELNLSSLELGDSALYFCASSVGGGTTGELFFGEGSRLTVL.

The sample holds many counts of this clonotype. The chain links TRBV28 to TRBJ1-5; D gene uncertain. This CDR3 spans 15 amino acids. Trimming left V 7 bases short and J 6 bases short, with 19 bases between. Germline lookup yields CDR1 MDHEN and CDR2 SYDVKM. CDR3 loop: CASTIDRGFSQPQHF. The CDR3 nucleotides read TGTGCCAGCACAATTGACCGGGGTTTCAGTCAGCCCCAGCATTTT. The full variable domain, its missing parts supplied by reference TRBV28 and TRBJ1-5, is DVKVTQSSRYLVKRTGEKVFLECVQDMDHENMFWYRQDPGLGLRLIYFSYDVKMKEKGDIPEGYSVSREKKERFSLILESASTNQTSMYLCASTIDRGFSQPQHFGDGTRLSIL.

Note on this clonotype: A much larger clone lies a single base off, so this may be a read error. The chain links TRBV7-2 to TRBJ2-1; D is unclear. CDR1 is SGHTA and CDR2 is FQGNSA in the germline V gene. With 5 bases removed from V and 8 bases from J, the gap between germline ends came to 7 bases. The CDR3 has 11 amino acids. The CDR3 protein is CASSLTHEQFF. CDR3 coding DNA: TGTGCCAGCAGCCTAACGCATGAGCAGTTCTTC.

There are a few counts of this clonotype. This chain joins TRBV4-1 and TRBJ1-3; no definite D call. V was shortened by 3 bases and J by 0 bases, with 3 bases between the two germline ends. The CDR3 totals 13 residues. CDR1 and CDR2 from the germline V gene are MGHRA and YSYEKL. The CDR3 nucleotides read TGCGCCAGCAGCCAGATCTCTGGAAACACCATATATTTT. Protein product: CASSQISGNTIYF.

This clonotype was seen at least ten times. The chain couples TRBV20-1 to TRBJ1-1; D possibly corresponds to TRBD1 (6 bases). The CDR3 covers 11 residues. From germline, CDR1 is DFQATT and CDR2 SNEGSKA (reference sequence). Trimming shortened V by 5 bases and J by 4 bases, and 8 bases separated the two germline ends. The CDR3 loop is CSARDITEAFF. CDR3 bases: TGCAGTGCTCGGGACATCACTGAAGCTTTCTTT.

Only a few counts were recorded for this clonotype. The gene calls are TRBV28 and TRBJ2-7, with 16 bases that match TRBD2. Trimming removed 6 bases from V and 6 bases from J; junction bases left unmatched: 5. Germline CDR1 reads MDHEN; CDR2 reads SYDVKM. The CDR3 runs to 15 residues. DNA for the CDR3: TGTGCCAGCAGCCCGGGACTAGCGGGAGGGAGCGAGCAGTACTTC. This gives the protein CASSPGLAGGSEQYF.

This clonotype was counted many times. The chain employs TRBV19 and TRBJ2-4, with D uncertain. Germline-derived CDR1 and CDR2 are LNHDA and SQIVND (reference sequence). V lost 7 bases and J lost 3, with 7 bases in between. The CDR3 runs to 12 residues. The CDR3 DNA reads as TGTGCCAGTAAGGCGGACAAAAACATTCAGTACTTC. Amino acids: CASKADKNIQYF.

This clonotype has a handful of counts. A read error may account for a junction end that differs from germline. The rearrangement joins TRBV28 to TRBJ2-7, with 13 bases lining up with TRBD2. The CDR3 runs 16 residues. Germline values: CDR1 MDHEN, CDR2 SYDVKM. The CDR3: CASSPGLAGPSYGQYF. In nucleotides, the CDR3 is TGTGCCAGCAGTCCGGGACTAGCGGGGCCGTCCTACGGGCAGTACTTC.

In this sample, this clonotype turned up a few times. The chain carries TRBV27 and TRBJ2-7, with 9 bases aligning to TRBD1. The CDR3 totals 15 residues. The germline V gene encodes CDR1 MNHEY and CDR2 SMNVEV (reference sequence). With 4 bases clipped from V and 3 bases from J, the junction kept 7 bases outside the gene matches. CDR3 sequence (DNA): TGTGCCAGCAGTTATAAGGGACAGGGAGTCTACGAGCAGTACTTC. It encodes CASSYKGQGVYEQYF.

A few counts support this clonotype. J is TRBJ2-1 and V is TRBV12-3 or TRBV12-4; no clear D gene. This CDR3 contains 12 residues. V was pared by 2 bases and J by 9 bases, with 8 bases between. The CDR3 sequence is CASSLYQAEQFF. The DNA for the CDR3 is TGTGCCAGCAGTTTATATCAGGCTGAGCAGTTCTTC.

The CDR3 DNA is TGTGCCAGCAGCCCAGGTGGCGAAGATACGCAGTATTTT. It codes for CASSPGGEDTQYF. The chain is built from TRBV11-3 and TRBJ2-3; no definite D call. Trimming removed 5 bases at V and 5 bases at J, with 11 bases between. CDR3 length: 13 amino acids. Germline V gives CDR1 SGHNT, CDR2 YENEEA.

V usage is TRBV12-3 or TRBV12-4 and J usage is TRBJ2-6; tentative D call: TRBD1 (5 bases). The CDR3 sequence is 15 residues long. V lost 3 bases and J lost 4, with 10 bases in between. In DNA, the CDR3 is TGTGCCAGCAGTTTGTTAGGGGTGGGGGCCAACGTCCTGACTTTC. Translating gives CASSLLGVGANVLTF.

This clonotype was detected a few times. V and J are TRBV11-2 and TRBJ2-1; TRBD2 matches at 8 bases. This CDR3 has 16 amino acids. With V trimmed by 1 base and J by 4 bases, 6 bases remained unmatched. CDR1 and CDR2 from the germline V gene are SGHAT and FQNNGV. The CDR3 spells CASSLVPAGVYNEQFF. CDR3 in DNA: TGTGCCAGCAGCTTAGTTCCAGCGGGAGTATACAATGAGCAGTTCTTC.

V and J are TRBV28 and TRBJ2-1; 11 nucleotides match TRBD2. Germline trimming cut 2 bases from V and 0 bases from J; bases unmatched to any gene: 3. The CDR3 totals 17 residues. Germline CDR1 MDHEN, CDR2 SYDVKM. This chain's CDR3 is CASSLDTSGSSYNEQFF. The DNA for the CDR3 is TGTGCCAGCAGTTTAGACACTAGCGGGAGCTCCTACAATGAGCAGTTCTTC.

This clonotype has a handful of counts. V is TRBV7-9 and J is TRBJ1-3; maybe TRBD1 (5 bases). The CDR3 covers 16 residues. Germline V gene sequence: CDR1 SEHNR, CDR2 FQNEAQ (reference sequence). V dropped 5 bases and J dropped 11 bases, with 25 bases sitting between them. In DNA form, the CDR3 reads TGTGCCAGCAGCACACCGGACGGGGCGAGGGCACTCGCCATATATTTT. Translating gives CASSTPDGARALAIYF.

This clonotype showed up just once. J is TRBJ2-7 and V is TRBV4-1, with 8 bases aligning to TRBD1. The germline V gene has CDR1 MGHRA and CDR2 YSYEKL. The CDR3 consists of 14 residues. V shed 2 bases, J shed 4 bases, and the junction held 4 bases outside the gene matches. CDR3 sequence: CASSQPGQEYEQYF. CDR3 DNA: TGCGCCAGCAGCCAACCGGGACAGGAATACGAGCAGTACTTC.

Worth noting for this clonotype: This may come from a read error, since a much larger clone is one base off. The chain recombines TRBV12-3 or TRBV12-4 with TRBJ1-1; D is uncertain. V lost 6 bases and J lost 0, with 8 bases in between. The CDR3 covers 13 residues. Here the CDR3 reads CASSGIVNTEAFF. The DNA of the CDR3 is TGTGCCAGCAGCGGGATAGTGAACACTGAAGCTTTCTTT.

This clonotype has more than one count but fewer than ten. This chain connects TRBV7-9 to TRBJ2-7; tentative D call: TRBD2 (5 bases). From germline, CDR1 is SEHNR and CDR2 FQNEAQ (reference sequence). V lost 0 bases and J 4 bases, leaving 10 bases between the germline ends. The CDR3 contains 14 residues. The CDR3 DNA sequence: TGTGCCAGCAGCTTAGCGGGAGACGGGTACGAGCAGTACTTC. Translation gives CASSLAGDGYEQYF.

This clonotype was seen a few times. The chain carries TRBV10-3 and TRBJ1-6, with no clear D. This CDR3 spans 16 amino acids. Looked up from germline, CDR1 is ENHRY and CDR2 is SYGVKD. Trimming stripped 0 bases from V and 0 bases from J, with 6 bases between. The CDR3 region has the DNA TGTGCCATCAGTGAGTCTGTCAACTCCTATAATTCACCCCTCCACTTT. This codes for CAISESVNSYNSPLHF.

At least ten counts were recorded for this clonotype. The rearrangement uses TRBV4-3 and TRBJ2-1; TRBD1 matches at 9 bases. Germline V gene sequence: CDR1 LGHNA, CDR2 YSLEER. J was trimmed by 6 bases and V by 0 bases; bases with no gene match: 6. The length of the CDR3 is 16 residues. The CDR3 spells CASSQDLGDRVNEQFF. The CDR3 nucleotides read TGCGCCAGCAGCCAAGATTTGGGGGACAGGGTCAATGAGCAGTTCTTC.

V usage is TRBV19 and J usage is TRBJ2-2; no clear D. Germline V gives CDR1 LNHDA, CDR2 SQIVND (reference sequence). Trimming pared 3 bases from V and 3 bases from J, leaving 8 bases between. CDR3 length: 14 residues. In DNA, the CDR3 is TGTGCCAGTAGTATTTGGAGTTACACCGGGGAGCTGTTTTTT. Translating it yields CASSIWSYTGELFF.

This chain connects TRBV4-1 to TRBJ2-5; TRBD1 matches at 7 bases. The germline V gene encodes CDR1 MGHRA and CDR2 YSYEKL. The CDR3 is 14 amino acids. V dropped 2 bases and J dropped 5; count of bases not matched to a gene: 5. The CDR3 coding sequence is TGCGCCAGCAGCCAAACGACAGGGATGGAGACCCAGTACTTC. The encoded protein is CASSQTTGMETQYF.